This TCR beta chain is from a study of T cells and copy number aberrations in small-cell lung cancer. CDR3 length: 14 residues. Germline V lookup: CDR1 SGHTA, CDR2 FQGNSA. Trimming shortened V by 5 bases and J by 0 bases, and 9 bases separated the two germline ends. Assay used: immunoSEQ multiplex PCR; TCRdb lists only in-frame clones, some missing. Seen here are 6,000 or so clones, roughly four fifths observed once, and the top ten hold roughly 8.9%. Sequenced material: tumor tissue. This clonotype was sampled from a man aged 50 to 59 with small cell lung cancer. The V call is TRBV7-2, the J call TRBJ2-3; D remains ambiguous. CDR3 region: CASSLSPSTDTQYF. For the CDR3, the DNA is TGTGCCAGCAGCCTCAGTCCTAGCACAGATACGCAGTATTTT.